The T cell receptor (beta chain) under discussion was sequenced for a study of blood T cell repertoires in COVID-19. Study as a whole: Cohort 3 donors were reported recovered after two negative PCRs, clearance, or symptom resolution. Sites across the United States, Italy and Spain contributed samples from acute and convalescent COVID-19.

Under the authors' procedure: Nucleated cell counts were estimated from reference gene primer amplification. Here immunoSEQ multiplex PCR was the method, and the copy in TCRdb shows in-frame clones only, minus some. V, J and clone size are those of that table, while D and trimming were read from the DNA. Of about 190,000 clones listed, approximately 86% were seen once; the top ten hold around 25%. The V end was cut by 8 bases, the J end by 1 base, with 30 bases between. The germline V gene encodes CDR1 LGHNT and CDR2 FRNRAP. The CDR3 runs 20 residues. The study drew participants aged about 18 to 89 years from about two dozen US areas.

Sequencing used PBMCs or T cells enriched from blood (not recorded which). The chain recombines TRBV12-5 with TRBJ2-1; possible D gene TRBD1, 5 bases. This TCR was recovered from a woman aged 40 to 49 in a cohort exposed to, infected with or recovered from COVID-19 (not recorded which). Written as DNA, the CDR3 is TGTGCTAGTCCCCCCGACCCAGGGCGCCCTCAGCGCGCATCCTACAATGAGCAGTTCTTC. Translation: CASPPDPGRPQRASYNEQFF.